This entry is about one TCR beta chain. Method: immunoSEQ multiplex PCR; TCRdb's copy keeps in-frame clones and lacks some. The sample has under 150,000 clones; around 89% are singletons. This CDR3 comprises 14 residues. Germline V lookup: CDR1 MNHEY, CDR2 SMNVEV (reference sequence). The V gene lost 0 bases and the J gene lost 4 bases, with 8 bases spanning the gap. The sample is drawn from a study of blood T cell repertoires in COVID-19. As for the study in general: Acute and convalescent COVID-19 samples came from the United States, Italy and Spain.

This receptor was obtained from a human donor in a cohort sampled during active COVID-19. The sample consisted of peripheral blood. This chain uses TRBV27 with TRBJ2-3; D remains unclear. The DNA of the CDR3 is TGTGCCAGCAGTTTATCCCCGGTGGCAGATACGCAGTATTTT. Its translation: CASSLSPVADTQYF.